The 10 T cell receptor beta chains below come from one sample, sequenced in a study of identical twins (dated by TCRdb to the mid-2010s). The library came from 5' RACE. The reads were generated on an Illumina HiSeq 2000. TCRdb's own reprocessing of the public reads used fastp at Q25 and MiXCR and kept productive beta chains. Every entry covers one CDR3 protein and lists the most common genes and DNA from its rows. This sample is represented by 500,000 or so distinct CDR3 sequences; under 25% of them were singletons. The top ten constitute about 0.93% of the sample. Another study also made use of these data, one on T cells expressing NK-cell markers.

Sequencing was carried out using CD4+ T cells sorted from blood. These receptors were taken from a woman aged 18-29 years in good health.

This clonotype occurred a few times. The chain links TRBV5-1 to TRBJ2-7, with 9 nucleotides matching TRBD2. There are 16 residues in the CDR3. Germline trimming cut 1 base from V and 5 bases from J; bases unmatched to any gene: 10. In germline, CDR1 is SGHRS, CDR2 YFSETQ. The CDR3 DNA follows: TGCGCCAGCAGCTTGCCTCCGTCTAGCGGGAACCACGAGCAGTACTTC. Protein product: CASSLPPSSGNHEQYF.

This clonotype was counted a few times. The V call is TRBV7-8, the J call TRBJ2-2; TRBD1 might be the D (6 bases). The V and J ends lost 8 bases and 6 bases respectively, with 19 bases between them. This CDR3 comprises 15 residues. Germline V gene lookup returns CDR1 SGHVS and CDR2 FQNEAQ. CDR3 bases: TGTGCCAGCCTCCGGCAGGGGAATGGCGCCGGGGAGCTGTTTTTT. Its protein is CASLRQGNGAGELFF.

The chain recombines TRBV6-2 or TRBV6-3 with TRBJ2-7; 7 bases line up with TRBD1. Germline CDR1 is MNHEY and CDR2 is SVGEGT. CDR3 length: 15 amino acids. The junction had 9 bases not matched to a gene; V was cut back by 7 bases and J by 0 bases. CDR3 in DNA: TGTGCCAGCACCTTGCTCGGGACAGCCTCCTACGAGCAGTACTTC. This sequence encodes CASTLLGTASYEQYF.

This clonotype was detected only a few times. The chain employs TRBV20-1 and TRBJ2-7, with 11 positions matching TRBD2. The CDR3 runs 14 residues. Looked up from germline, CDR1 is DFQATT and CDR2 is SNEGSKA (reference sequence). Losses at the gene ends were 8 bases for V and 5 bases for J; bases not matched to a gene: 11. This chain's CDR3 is CSTKALAGVHEQYF. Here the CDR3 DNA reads TGCAGTACCAAGGCACTAGCGGGAGTACACGAGCAGTACTTC.

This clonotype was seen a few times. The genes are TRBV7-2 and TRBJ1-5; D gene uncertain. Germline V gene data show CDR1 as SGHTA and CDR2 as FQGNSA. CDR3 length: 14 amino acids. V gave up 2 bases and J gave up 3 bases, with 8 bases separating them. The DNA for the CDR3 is TGTGCCAGCAGCTTACAAGGGTACAATCAGCCCCAGCATTTT. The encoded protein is CASSLQGYNQPQHF.

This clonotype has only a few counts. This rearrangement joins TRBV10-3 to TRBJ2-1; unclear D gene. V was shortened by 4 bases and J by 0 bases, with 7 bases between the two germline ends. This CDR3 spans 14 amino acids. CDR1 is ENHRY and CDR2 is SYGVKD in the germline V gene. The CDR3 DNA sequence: TGTGCCATCAGTGGGTCAAGCTCCTACAATGAGCAGTTCTTC. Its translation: CAISGSSSYNEQFF.

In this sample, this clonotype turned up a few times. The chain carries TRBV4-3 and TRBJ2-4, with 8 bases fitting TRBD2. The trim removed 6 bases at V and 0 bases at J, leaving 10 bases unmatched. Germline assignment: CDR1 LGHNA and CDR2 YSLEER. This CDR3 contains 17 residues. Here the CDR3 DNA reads TGCGCCAGCAGTCTCGGGGTAGCGGGGCTAGCCAAAAACATTCAGTACTTC. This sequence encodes CASSLGVAGLAKNIQYF.

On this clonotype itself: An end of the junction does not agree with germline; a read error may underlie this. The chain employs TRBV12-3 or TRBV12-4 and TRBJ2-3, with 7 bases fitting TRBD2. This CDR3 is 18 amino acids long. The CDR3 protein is CACSARTSGWYSADTQYF. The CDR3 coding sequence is TGTGCCTGCAGTGCTCGGACTAGTGGTTGGTACTCGGCAGATACGCAGTATTTT.

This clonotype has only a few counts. CDR3 amino acids: CASSPPTRDGPYEQYF. As DNA, the CDR3 is TGTGCCAGCAGCCCACCAACCCGGGACGGACCCTACGAGCAGTACTTC. The chain joins TRBV13 to TRBJ2-7; D assignment may be TRBD1 or TRBD2 (5 bases each). CDR1 is PRHDT, CDR2 FYEKMQ, per germline (reference sequence). V shed 5 bases and J shed 2 bases, with 19 bases lying between them. The length of the CDR3 is 16 residues.

For the CDR3, the DNA is TGCAGTGCCTTGGGACTAGCGAAGAACACCGGGGAGCTGTTTTTT. Translating gives CSALGLAKNTGELFF. J is TRBJ2-2 and V is TRBV20-1; TRBD2 matches 10 bases. Per germline, CDR1 DFQATT and CDR2 SNEGSKA (reference sequence). V lost 6 bases, J lost 1 base, and 5 bases stayed unmatched. The CDR3 has 15 residues.